This TCR beta chain was obtained from a study of neurological immune-mediated disorders. The team produced cDNA through 5'RACE using 10-nucleotide random UMIs. TCRdb redid the calling of the 5' RACE reads with MiXCR, one entry per CDR3 protein. The sample contains about 90,000 distinct CDR3 sequences, around 14% of which appear only once. As to time point: longitudinal time-point 2. It was from 2 million PBMCs stored at -80 C that the unsorted libraries were obtained. Many counts were recorded for this clonotype. Its antigen is currently unknown. Study findings and constraints: CDR3 amino acid sequences found in expanded clones were never shared across subjects, suggesting private repertoires in all groups. The study found the most TCR clonal expansion in HTLV-1-associated myelopathy and the least in multiple sclerosis, below healthy controls.

Trimming stripped 6 bases from V and 1 base from J, with 13 bases between. The CDR3 runs 14 residues. Germline CDR1 and CDR2: SGHRS and YFSETQ. This TCR derives from a female donor with HTLV-1-associated myelopathy (HAM/TSP). The sequencing input was PBMCs. This chain connects TRBV5-1 to TRBJ2-5; no firm D call. The chain's CDR3 is CASNLQSFQETQYF. The CDR3 DNA sequence: TGCGCCAGCAACCTACAGAGCTTCCAAGAGACCCAGTACTTC. Combining the CDR3 with reference TRBV5-1 and TRBJ2-5 gives the whole variable domain KAGVTQTPRYLIKTRGQQVTLSCSPISGHRSVSWYQQTPGQGLQFLFEYFSETQRNKGNFPGRFSGRQFSNSRSEMNVSTLELGDSALYLCASNLQSFQETQYFGPGTRLLVL.